These T cell receptor beta chains were read from a single sample in a study of T-cell memory formation after mild COVID-19. TCRdb reanalysed the 5' RACE reads using MiXCR and keeps one entry per CDR3 protein. Of roughly 340,000 distinct CDR3 sequences listed, more than 20% are singletons. Sequences were obtained from PBMCs or a T cell subset sorted from them (not recorded which). These TCRs come from a young man who had mild COVID-19 (a few samples of this study predate the infection). Cell type and time point are not known. Both conserved end residues are trimmed from each CDR3. Fields, in order: V gene, CDR3 protein.

TRBV7-2 | ASSSLQGYGYT
TRBV6-6 | ASSYSASKYEQY
TRBV5-1 | ASSLSGPNTEAF
TRBV29-1 | SVEDSRNTEAF
TRBV4-2 | ASSQGGEKLF
TRBV10-3 | AIRGLADYNEQF
TRBV7-2 | ASSQNRPNTGELF
TRBV29-1 | SAEGGRRETQY
TRBV20-1 | SEIQPVGGETQY
TRBV5-1 | ASSLRGEGTEAF
TRBV6-5 | ASSVWGGVSGYT
TRBV5-6 | ASSPMTSEETQY
TRBV5-1 | ATTPGQGTDTQY
TRBV9 | ASLKDITAGELF
TRBV7-3 | ASSFYPGGSTDTQY
TRBV7-6 | ASSLGSTGASATNEKLF
TRBV5-5 | ASSSGLGSSYEQY
TRBV5-1 | ASSLEGTGYNEQF
TRBV10-3 | AISESGNSGANVLT
TRBV5-1 | ASSLAQAADTQY
TRBV20-1 | SARAGGAFNQPQH